The rows below give T cell receptor beta chains drawn from one sample of a study of T cell responses to AZD1222 COVID-19 vaccine. The table came from immunoSEQ multiplex PCR; TCRdb's copy has only in-frame clones and leaves some out. Here the sample spans around 180,000 clones, 94% being singletons. The source material was peripheral blood, sampled on day 0 of AZD1222 vaccination. The source of these receptors is an adult in good health. Both conserved end residues are trimmed from each CDR3. The order of the fields is V gene, clone size, J gene, CDR3 protein. A clone size is listed for some rows: how often the clone was seen (once, few, many), or a class if it is expanded.

>TRBV7-3|NA|TRBJ2-3
ASSLTDTQY
>TRBV7-7|NA|TRBJ2-1
ASSQREGPVNEQF
>TRBV5-1|NA|TRBJ2-7
ASRAGGGYEQY
>TRBV29-1|NA|TRBJ2-5
SALHGGETQY
>TRBV27|few|TRBJ1-1
ASSPRTASLNTEAF
>TRBV25-1|NA|TRBJ1-2
ASSEFSSIGGGYT
>TRBV12-2|NA|TRBJ1-5
ASRFNGQGVGQPQH
>TRBV4-1|NA|TRBJ2-7
ASSQVGSIYEQY
>TRBV7-2|NA|TRBJ2-5
ASSVTSGKETQY
>TRBV19|NA|TRBJ2-1
ASSRRQVSYNEQF
>TRBV5-1|NA|TRBJ2-1
ASSLRAGDGNEQF
>TRBV10-3|NA|TRBJ2-7
AIGLAGVYEQY
>TRBV6-1|NA|TRBJ1-5
ASSELGYQPQH
>TRBV7-9|once|TRBJ1-2
ASSLAGGQGDGYT
>TRBV5-1|NA|TRBJ2-7
ASSLVPGYEQY
>TRBV19|once|TRBJ1-5
ASSIGNRGNQPQH
>TRBV30|NA|TRBJ2-7
AWGQALSYEQY
>TRBV5-1|NA|TRBJ1-1
ASSIGQGPRTEAF
>TRBV7-2|NA|TRBJ2-1
ASSLGGPTSGTANEQF
>TRBV28|NA|TRBJ1-2
ASSPGRGYT
>TRBV9|NA|TRBJ1-3
ASSVRDGSSGNTIY
>TRBV9|NA|TRBJ1-1
ASSVGTGGVNTEAF
>TRBV6-1|NA|TRBJ1-4
ASSEHGQRGEKLF
>TRBV6-5|NA|TRBJ2-2
ASIRSGNTGELF
>TRBV28|NA|TRBJ2-1
ASSYSGPQYNEQF
>TRBV5-6|NA|TRBJ2-7
ASRQTGVGEQY
>TRBV5-1|NA|TRBJ1-3
ATRPGQGAGNTIY
>TRBV6-5|NA|TRBJ1-5
ASRRINQPQH
>TRBV27|NA|TRBJ2-7
ASSLKPRTGLSYEQY